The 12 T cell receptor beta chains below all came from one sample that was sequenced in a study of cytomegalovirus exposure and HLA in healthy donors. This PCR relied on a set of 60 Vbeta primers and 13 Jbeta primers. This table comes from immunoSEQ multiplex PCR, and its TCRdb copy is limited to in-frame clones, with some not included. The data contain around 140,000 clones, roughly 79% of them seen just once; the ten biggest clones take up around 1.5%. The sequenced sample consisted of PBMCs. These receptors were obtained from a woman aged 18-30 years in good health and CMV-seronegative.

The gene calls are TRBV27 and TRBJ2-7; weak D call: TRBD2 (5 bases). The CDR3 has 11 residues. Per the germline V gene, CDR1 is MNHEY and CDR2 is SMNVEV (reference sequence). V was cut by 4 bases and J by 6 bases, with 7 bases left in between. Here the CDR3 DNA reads TGTGCCAGCAGTTCTGGAGGCGAGCAGTACTTC. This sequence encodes CASSSGGEQYF.

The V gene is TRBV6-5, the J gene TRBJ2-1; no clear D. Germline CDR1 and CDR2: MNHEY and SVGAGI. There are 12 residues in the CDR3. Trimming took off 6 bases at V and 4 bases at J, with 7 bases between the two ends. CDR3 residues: CASSNFYNEQFF. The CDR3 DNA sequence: TGTGCCAGCAGCAATTTTTACAATGAGCAGTTCTTC.

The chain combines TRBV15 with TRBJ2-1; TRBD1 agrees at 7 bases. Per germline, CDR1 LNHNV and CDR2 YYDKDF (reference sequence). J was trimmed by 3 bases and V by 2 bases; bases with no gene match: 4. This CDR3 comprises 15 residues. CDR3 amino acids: CATSRSRDSYNEQFF. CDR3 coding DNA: TGTGCCACCAGCAGATCCCGGGACAGCTACAATGAGCAGTTCTTC.

The CDR3 reads CASGLPLPNEQFF. CDR3 bases: TGTGCTAGTGGTTTGCCTCTCCCCAATGAGCAGTTCTTC. The J gene is TRBJ2-1, the V gene TRBV12-5; D unresolved. Germline CDR1 and CDR2: LGHNT and FRNRAP. Trimming shortened V by 2 bases and J by 6 bases, and 8 bases separated the two germline ends. This CDR3 has 13 amino acids.

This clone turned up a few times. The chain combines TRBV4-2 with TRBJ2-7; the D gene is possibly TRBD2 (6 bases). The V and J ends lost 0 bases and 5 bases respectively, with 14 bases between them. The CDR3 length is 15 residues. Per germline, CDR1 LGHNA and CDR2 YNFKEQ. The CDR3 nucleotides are TGTGCCAGCAGCCAAGATGCAGGGAGGTCTAACGAGCAGTACTTC. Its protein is CASSQDAGRSNEQYF.

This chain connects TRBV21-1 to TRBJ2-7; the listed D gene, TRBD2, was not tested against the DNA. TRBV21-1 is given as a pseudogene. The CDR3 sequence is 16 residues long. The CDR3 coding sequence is TGTGCCAGCAGCATAAGACCTAGCGGGGAGATTTCCGAGCAGTACTTC. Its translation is CASSIRPSGEISEQYF.

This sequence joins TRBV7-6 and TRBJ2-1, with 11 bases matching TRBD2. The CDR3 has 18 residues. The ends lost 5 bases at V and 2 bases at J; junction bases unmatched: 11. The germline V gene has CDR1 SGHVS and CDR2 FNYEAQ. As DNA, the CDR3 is TGTGCCAGCAGCCTTCGAGCGACTAGCGGGAATGCCTACAATGAGCAGTTCTTC. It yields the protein CASSLRATSGNAYNEQFF.

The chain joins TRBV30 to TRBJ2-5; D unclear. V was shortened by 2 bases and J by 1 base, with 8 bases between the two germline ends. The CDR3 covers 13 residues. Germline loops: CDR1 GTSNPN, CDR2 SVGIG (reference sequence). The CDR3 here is CAWSQELQETQYF. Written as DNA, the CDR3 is TGTGCCTGGAGTCAGGAACTCCAAGAGACCCAGTACTTC.

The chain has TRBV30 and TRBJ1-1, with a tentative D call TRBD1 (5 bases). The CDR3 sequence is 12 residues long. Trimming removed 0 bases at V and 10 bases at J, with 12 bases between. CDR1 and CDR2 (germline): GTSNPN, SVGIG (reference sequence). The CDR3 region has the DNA TGTGCCTGGAGTGTGGCAGGGCCGACAGCTTTCTTT. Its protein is CAWSVAGPTAFF. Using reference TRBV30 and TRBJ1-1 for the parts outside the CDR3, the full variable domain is SQTIHQWPATLVQPVGSPLSLECTVEGTSNPNLYWYRQAAGRGLQLLFYSVGIGQISSEVPQNLSASRPQDRQFILSSKKLLLSDSGFYLCAWSVAGPTAFFGQGTRLTVV.

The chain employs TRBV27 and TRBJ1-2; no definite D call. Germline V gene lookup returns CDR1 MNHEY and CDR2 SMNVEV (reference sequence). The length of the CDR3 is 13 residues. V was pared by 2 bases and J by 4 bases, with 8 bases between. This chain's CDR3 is CASSLVPRYGYTF. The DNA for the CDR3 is TGTGCCAGCAGTTTAGTTCCGCGCTATGGCTACACCTTC.

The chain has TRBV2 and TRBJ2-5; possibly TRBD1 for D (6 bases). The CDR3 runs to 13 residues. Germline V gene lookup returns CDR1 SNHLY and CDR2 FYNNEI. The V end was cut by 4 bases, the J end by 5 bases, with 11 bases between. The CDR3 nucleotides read TGTGCCAGCAGTGTGTCAGGGGTGGAGACCCAGTACTTC. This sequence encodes CASSVSGVETQYF.

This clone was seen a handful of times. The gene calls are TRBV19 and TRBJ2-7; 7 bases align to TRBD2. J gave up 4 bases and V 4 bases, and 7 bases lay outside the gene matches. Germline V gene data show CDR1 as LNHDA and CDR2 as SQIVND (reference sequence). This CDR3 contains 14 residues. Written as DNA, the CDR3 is TGTGCCAGTAGTACGAGGGACGGGGGGTACGAGCAGTACTTC. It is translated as CASSTRDGGYEQYF.